This is a list of T cell receptor beta chains from one sample in a study of chemoradiotherapy in HPV16-positive cancers. This table comes from immunoSEQ multiplex PCR, and its TCRdb copy is limited to in-frame clones, with some not included. The sample has 14,000 or so clones; approximately 89% are singletons. The source material was tumor tissue, sampled from a patient who underwent chemoradiotherapy. All receptors derive from a human donor with HPV-associated anogenital cancer. CDR3s leave out the opening cysteine and the closing phenylalanine or tryptophan. A D gene is named only where the DNA matches it firmly.

j_call v_call d_call cdr3_aa
TRBJ2-3 TRBV19 TRBD1 ASSQSLDRSTDTQY
TRBJ1-2 TRBV29-1 - SVEGGTRWINYGYT
TRBJ2-7 TRBV5-1 - ASSEQGFEQY
TRBJ2-7 TRBV7-9 - ASSLAQGISYEQY
TRBJ2-3 TRBV5-4 - ASSLEGLADTQY
TRBJ2-3 TRBV12-5 - ASGLAEDTQY
TRBJ1-2 TRBV4-3 TRBD1 ASSQGGGLDRGDGYT
TRBJ2-7 TRBV4-2 - ASSQERQGSYEQY
TRBJ2-3 TRBV5-4 TRBD1 ASKETGASGDTQY
TRBJ1-2 TRBV28 - ASTPAAYGYT
TRBJ1-1 TRBV5-3 - ARSSSGAGAF
TRBJ2-5 TRBV2 - ASTSPAGQETQY
TRBJ2-1 TRBV5-1 TRBD2 ASREGTSGYNEQF
TRBJ2-1 TRBV7-7 TRBD2 ASSGSGRSNEQF
TRBJ2-5 TRBV6-5 TRBD2 ASSYMLAGGPRTQY
TRBJ2-1 TRBV7-9 - ASSFERGNEQF
TRBJ2-7 TRBV25-1 - ASAGDENEQY
TRBJ2-1 TRBV6-5 TRBD2 ASGSGTNSNEQF
TRBJ2-1 TRBV29-1 - SLGHQGNEQF
TRBJ2-5 TRBV7-9 - ASSLSSETQY
TRBJ2-7 TRBV5-1 TRBD1 ASRITGDTGEQY
TRBJ1-2 TRBV19 - ASSIVPDHYGYT
TRBJ1-5 TRBV19 - ASSTQSNQPQH
TRBJ2-5 TRBV30 TRBD2 AWSAGTSATLQETQY
TRBJ2-2 TRBV18 TRBD2 ASSPGLAGTSGELF
TRBJ2-2 TRBV30 - AWSPDTGELF
TRBJ2-5 TRBV7-9 - ASSLVPTSQETQY
TRBJ1-1 TRBV7-9 - ASSLSGSNTEAF
TRBJ1-1 TRBV7-9 - ASSPTRESEAF
TRBJ1-5 TRBV19 TRBD1 ASMGGQGGQPQH
TRBJ2-7 TRBV5-6 - ASSGGLAVSYEQY
TRBJ2-7 TRBV7-9 TRBD2 ASSRLAGGSYEQY
TRBJ2-1 TRBV7-2 TRBD2 ASSPELVGGLNEQF
TRBJ2-7 TRBV18 TRBD1 ASSEGQGDEQY
TRBJ2-6 TRBV4-3 - ASSRGTSGANVLT
TRBJ1-1 TRBV19 - ASSIGVMGTEAF
TRBJ2-5 TRBV18 - ASSPRLAGNQETQY
TRBJ1-5 TRBV27 - ASGTYQPQH
TRBJ2-5 TRBV11-1 TRBD2 ASSPGTSDTETQY
TRBJ1-1 TRBV28 TRBD1 ASMMGQAGTEAF
TRBJ1-1 TRBV12-5 - ASGPQVGEAF
TRBJ2-7 TRBV11-1 - ASSLSGTSYEQY
TRBJ1-1 TRBV6-6 - ASRDSLAF
TRBJ1-3 TRBV30 - AWQGHYSGNTIY
TRBJ2-5 TRBV29-1 - SAARSRETQY
TRBJ1-2 TRBV10-3 - AISGSGNYGYT
TRBJ2-1 TRBV20-1 - SARTRNEQF
TRBJ1-2 TRBV25-1 - ASSEGGGGYT
TRBJ2-7 TRBV7-7 TRBD2 ASSPGGGFGEQY
TRBJ1-6 TRBV27 - ASSFHRSPLH
TRBJ1-5 TRBV27 - ASSPIGAGLDNQPQH
TRBJ1-5 TRBV2 - ASGMSAGGAQPQH
TRBJ2-1 TRBV7-9 TRBD2 ASSPNFGLAGTYNEQF
TRBJ2-1 TRBV10-3 TRBD2 AISETSGKF